This TCR beta chain was observed in a study of T-cell memory formation after mild COVID-19. Study details: In these data, TCR clusters were largely donor specific. The study's findings and limits: CD4+ bias marked clones expanding day 15 to 37, unlike balanced contracting clones. Those CD4+ clones that contracted were mainly in CM and EM (CD8+ ones in EMRA). Memory sampled before infection contained some responding clones, suggesting cross-reactive memory joined.

Via MiXCR, TCRdb re-called the 5' RACE reads, giving one row per CDR3 protein. Here the sample spans 580,000 or so distinct CDR3 sequences, approximately 15% being singletons. Remarks on this clonotype: Its cognate antigen is unknown.

The CDR3 is 17 residues long. The germline gives CDR1 KGHSH, CDR2 LQKENI. The J segment lost 7 bases and the V segment lost 0 bases, leaving 7 bases of the junction unmatched. This receptor was identified in an adult woman who had mild COVID-19 (a few samples of this study predate the infection). Cell type and time point are not known. This sequence joins TRBV18 and TRBJ2-1; the match to TRBD2 covers 12 bases. The sample taken for sequencing was PBMCs or a T cell subset sorted from them (not recorded which). This chain's CDR3 is CASSPPASGRVRNEQFF. CDR3 nucleotide sequence: TGTGCCAGCTCACCACCGGCTAGCGGGAGGGTCAGGAATGAGCAGTTCTTC. The variable domain in full, with the rest retrieved from reference TRBV18 and TRBJ2-1, is NAGVMQNPRHLVRRRGQEARLRCSPMKGHSHVYWYRQLPEEGLKFMVYLQKENIIDESGMPKERFSAEFPKEGPSILRIQQVVRGDSAAYFCASSPPASGRVRNEQFFGPGTRLTVL.